This is a list of T cell receptor beta chains from one sample in a study of T cells in localized non-small cell lung cancer. Produced via immunoSEQ multiplex PCR; TCRdb's table is partial and in-frame only. The sample gives about 33,000 clones, about nine tenths of which show up once; around 2.1% is in the top ten. Sequencing was performed on peripheral blood, taken before any cancer treatment. The receptors come from a female donor older than 55 with stage I lung adenocarcinoma. CDR3s include the opening cysteine and the closing phenylalanine or tryptophan. Each record gives: clone size, J gene, CDR3 length, V gene, D gene, CDR3 DNA, CDR3 protein. The D gene is left open where the match is weak. Part of the rows lack a size; the others show once, few, many or a class for expanded clones.

>-|TRBJ2-7|13|TRBV28|TRBD1
TGTGCCAGCAGTCGGGACAGATCCTACGAGCAGTACTTC
CASSRDRSYEQYF
>-|TRBJ1-6|18|TRBV27|TRBD1
TGTGCCAGCAGTTCCGCGGGGACAGGGGGGACCTATAATTCACCCCTCCACTTT
CASSSAGTGGTYNSPLHF
>-|TRBJ2-7|14|TRBV2|-
TGTGCCAGCAGTGATTGGTCCAGCTCCTACGAGCAGTACTTC
CASSDWSSSYEQYF
>-|TRBJ2-7|14|TRBV6-1|-
TGTGCCAGCAGTGAACTGTGGGGCTCCTACGAGCAGTACTTC
CASSELWGSYEQYF
>once|TRBJ2-5|14|TRBV5-6|TRBD1
TGTGCCAGCAGCTATACAGGGGTGGCGGAGACCCAGTACTTC
CASSYTGVAETQYF
>-|TRBJ2-3|14|TRBV7-9|TRBD1
TGTGCCAGCAGCTTAACAGGGGGCACAGATACGCAGTATTTT
CASSLTGGTDTQYF
>-|TRBJ2-7|14|TRBV19|-
TGTGCCAGTAGCCCGGACAGCACGAACTACGAGCAGTACTTC
CASSPDSTNYEQYF
>-|TRBJ1-5|15|TRBV7-9|-
TGTGCCAGCAGCTCTGGGACGTATAGCAATCAGCCCCAGCATTTT
CASSSGTYSNQPQHF
>-|TRBJ2-1|14|TRBV6-6|TRBD2
TGTGCCAGCAGTTCCCCTAGCGGGGGGGCCAGTAGGTTCTTC
CASSSPSGGASRFF
>once|TRBJ1-5|14|TRBV5-3|TRBD1
TGTGCCAGAAGCCTACAGGGGGCCAATCAGCCCCAGCATTTT
CARSLQGANQPQHF
>-|TRBJ2-2|16|TRBV5-4|TRBD1
TGTGCCAGCACCCCAACTGGGACAGGAAACACCGGGGAGCTGTTTTTT
CASTPTGTGNTGELFF
>-|TRBJ1-3|13|TRBV6-5|-
TGTGCCAGCAGTCTACAGGGAGGAAACACCATATATTTT
CASSLQGGNTIYF
>-|TRBJ1-6|16|TRBV21-1|-
TGTGCCAGCAGCAAAGCCAGGAGCTCCTATAATTCACCCCTCCACTTT
CASSKARSSYNSPLHF
>-|TRBJ2-5|13|TRBV10-3|TRBD1
TGTGCCATCAACAGGGGGACCCAAGAGACCCAGTACTTC
CAINRGTQETQYF
>-|TRBJ2-1|14|TRBV30|TRBD2
TGTGCCTGGAGTCCCGGACTAGCGGGACGCCGTACGTTCTTC
CAWSPGLAGRRTFF
>-|TRBJ1-3|13|TRBV9|-
TGTGCCAGCAGCTCCGGGGATGGAAACACCATATATTTT
CASSSGDGNTIYF
>once|TRBJ1-5|16|TRBV11-2|-
TGTGCCAGCAGCCAAGGGACGGGATATAGCAATCAGCCCCAGCATTTT
CASSQGTGYSNQPQHF
>once|TRBJ1-1|13|TRBV27|-
TGTGCCAGCAGTTCTTTCGGTTCCGAGGGGGCTTTCTTT
CASSSFGSEGAFF
>-|TRBJ1-1|13|TRBV7-3|-
TGTGCCAGCAGCTTGTGGGAGTCTACTGAAGCTTTCTTT
CASSLWESTEAFF
>-|TRBJ2-5|14|TRBV29-1|-
TGCAGCGTTGGAGGGGACCTTCTTCAAGAGACCCAGTACTTC
CSVGGDLLQETQYF
>-|TRBJ1-1|14|TRBV6-5|TRBD1
TGTGCCAGCACCGACAGGGGGCTTGGCACTGAAGCTTTCTTT
CASTDRGLGTEAFF
>-|TRBJ1-1|15|TRBV5-1|TRBD1
TGCGCCAGCAGAGCCCGGGACAGTTCGAACACTGAAGCCTTCTTT
CASRARDSSNTEAFF
>-|TRBJ2-3|16|TRBV25-1|-
TGTGCCAGCAGTGGTCGAACCGGGACTCTTTTGAATACGCAGTATTTT
CASSGRTGTLLNTQYF
>-|TRBJ2-7|14|TRBV6-6|TRBD1
TGTGCCAGCAGAACCGGGACAGGCTTCTACGAGCAGTACTTC
CASRTGTGFYEQYF
>-|TRBJ2-7|14|TRBV5-5|TRBD1
TGTGCCAGCAGCTTACCGGGACAGGGATATGAGCAGTACTTC
CASSLPGQGYEQYF
>-|TRBJ2-2|14|TRBV5-1|TRBD1
TGCGCCAGCAGCTTGGAGAGGGGGCCCGGGGAGCTGTTTTTT
CASSLERGPGELFF
>-|TRBJ1-2|12|TRBV15|-
TGTGCCACCAGCTCGGGGAACTATGGCTACACCTTC
CATSSGNYGYTF
>-|TRBJ2-7|13|TRBV28|TRBD1
TGTGCCAGCAGAAACAGGGGGTTGTACGAGCAGTACTTC
CASRNRGLYEQYF
>-|TRBJ2-5|15|TRBV9|TRBD2
TGTGCCAGCAGCACTCAAGGACTAGCTACCGAGACCCAGTACTTC
CASSTQGLATETQYF